The rows below give T cell receptor beta chains drawn from one sample of a study of T-cell memory formation after mild COVID-19. TCRdb re-derived calls from the 5' RACE reads in MiXCR, one entry per CDR3 protein. The table includes 150,000 to 200,000 distinct CDR3 sequences, roughly 10% detected once. Sequencing input: PBMCs or a T cell subset sorted from them (not recorded which). The source of these receptors is a man younger than 35 who had mild COVID-19 (a few samples of this study predate the infection). Cell type and time point are not known. Each CDR3 is given with its conserved first and last residue. Fields, in order: J gene, D gene, V gene, clone size, CDR3 DNA, CDR3 protein. The D gene is left open where the match is weak. Expanded clones are given a class, and other clones once, few, many or no size at all.

TRBJ2-5	TRBD1	TRBV7-2	.	TGTGCCAGCAGCTTAGAGCCAGGGGGCAGGGAGACCCAGTACTTC	CASSLEPGGRETQYF
TRBJ2-4	.	TRBV28	few	TGTGCCAGCAGTGCTCGAACTGGGGGGGCCAAAAACATTCAGTACTTC	CASSARTGGAKNIQYF
TRBJ1-5	.	TRBV20-1	few	TGCAGTGCAACGCCAACAACAGGCCGGCAGCCCCAGCATTTT	CSATPTTGRQPQHF
TRBJ2-3	TRBD2	TRBV19	.	TGTGCCAGTAGTATAGGTAGCGGGGGCACAGATACGCAGTATTTT	CASSIGSGGTDTQYF
TRBJ2-5	TRBD1	TRBV5-4	once	TGTGCCAGCAGCCAAGGACAGGGGGCGCGGGAGACCCAGTACTTC	CASSQGQGARETQYF
TRBJ1-1	.	TRBV6-1	.	TGTGCCAGCAACCTGGCTCACACTGAAGCTTTCTTT	CASNLAHTEAFF
TRBJ2-1	TRBD2	TRBV20-1	few	TGCAGTGCTAGACCGGGGGGGCCTGGGAATGAGCAGTTCTTC	CSARPGGPGNEQFF
TRBJ2-7	TRBD1	TRBV10-3	few	TGTGCCATCAGTGGGCACAAGGACAGGGGTTTAGTTCACGAGCAGTACTTC	CAISGHKDRGLVHEQYF
TRBJ1-5	TRBD1	TRBV12-3/TRBV12-4	few	TGTGCCAGCAGTCCGACAGGGGATCCCAATCAGCCCCAGCATTTT	CASSPTGDPNQPQHF
TRBJ2-5	.	TRBV3-1	many	TGTGCCAGCAGCCTGAGGACGGACTCGTACCAAGAGACCCAGTACTTC	CASSLRTDSYQETQYF
TRBJ1-6	.	TRBV19	.	TGTGCCAGTAGTACTGCCGGGACCGCCGACGATTCACCCCTCCACTTT	CASSTAGTADDSPLHF
TRBJ2-7	.	TRBV29-1	few	TGCAGCGTTGAGGCAGGGAAGGCCTACGAGCAGTACTTC	CSVEAGKAYEQYF
TRBJ2-2	.	TRBV12-3/TRBV12-4	few	TGTGCCAGCACCCCCCAGGGTAGCACCGGGGAGCTGTTTTTT	CASTPQGSTGELFF
TRBJ2-7	TRBD1	TRBV20-1	.	TGCAGTGCACAGGGGGATGACGAGCAGTACTTC	CSAQGDDEQYF
TRBJ2-3	TRBD1	TRBV7-2	few	TGTGCCAGCAGCTTAGCGGGACAGCTGGGGGATACGCAGTATTTT	CASSLAGQLGDTQYF
TRBJ2-1	TRBD1	TRBV11-3	many	TGTGCCAGCAGCTTAGATCAATCGGGGACAGGCTCCTACAATGAGCAGTTCTTC	CASSLDQSGTGSYNEQFF
TRBJ2-1	TRBD2	TRBV20-1	few	TGCAGTGCTAGACCGACCGGGGGGAACTACAATGAGCAGTTCTTC	CSARPTGGNYNEQFF
TRBJ1-5	TRBD1	TRBV4-1	many	TGCGCCAGCCGACAGGGATCTGCCAACAATCAGCCCCAGCATTTT	CASRQGSANNQPQHF
TRBJ2-3	.	TRBV7-2	.	TGTGCCAGCAGCTTATCAAAAGAAGATACGCAGTATTTT	CASSLSKEDTQYF
TRBJ1-1	TRBD1	TRBV7-9	few	TGTGCCAGCAGCACGGGACAGGGGTTCTCTGAAGCTTTCTTT	CASSTGQGFSEAFF
TRBJ1-6	TRBD1	TRBV2	many	TGTGCCAGCGGGGGACAGTCTGAAAATTCACCCCTCCACTTT	CASGGQSENSPLHF
TRBJ2-1	TRBD2	TRBV6-2/TRBV6-3	few	TGTGCCAGCAGTTACTCCGGGCGGGGGACTTACAATGAGCAGTTCTTC	CASSYSGRGTYNEQFF
TRBJ1-1	.	TRBV5-1	few	TGCGCCAGCAGCTCAGCCCTCTCGGGAAAGTGGGCTTCGGCTGAAGCTTTCTTT	CASSSALSGKWASAEAFF
TRBJ1-2	.	TRBV6-2/TRBV6-3	many	TGTGCCAGCGTGGGATCCGCCAACTATGGCTACACCTTC	CASVGSANYGYTF
TRBJ2-5	.	TRBV3-1	few	TGTGCCAGCAGCCAAGATATCCGGGCCGGGGAGACCCAGTACTTC	CASSQDIRAGETQYF
TRBJ1-2	.	TRBV7-2	many	TGTGCCAGCAGCCCTGACGCATCATGGGGCTACACCTTC	CASSPDASWGYTF
TRBJ2-7	.	TRBV6-5	.	TGTGCCAGCACAATCCCTGGCTCCTACGAGCAGTACTTC	CASTIPGSYEQYF